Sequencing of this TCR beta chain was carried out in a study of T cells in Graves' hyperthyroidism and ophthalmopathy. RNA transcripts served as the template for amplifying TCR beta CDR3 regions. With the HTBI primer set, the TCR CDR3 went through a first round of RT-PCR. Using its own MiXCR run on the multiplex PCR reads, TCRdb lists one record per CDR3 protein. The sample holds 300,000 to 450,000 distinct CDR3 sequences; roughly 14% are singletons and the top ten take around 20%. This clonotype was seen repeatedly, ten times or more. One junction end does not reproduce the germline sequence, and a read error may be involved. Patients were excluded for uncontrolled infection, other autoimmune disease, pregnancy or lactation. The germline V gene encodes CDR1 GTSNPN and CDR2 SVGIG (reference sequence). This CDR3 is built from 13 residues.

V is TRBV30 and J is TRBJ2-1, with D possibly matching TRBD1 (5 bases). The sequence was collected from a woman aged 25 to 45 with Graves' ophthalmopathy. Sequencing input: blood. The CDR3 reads CAWWLGDYTEQFF. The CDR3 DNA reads TGTGCCTGGTGGCTAGGGGATTACACTGAGCAGTTCTTC.